A single sample gave rise to the 5 T cell receptor beta chains below, sequenced in a study of T cell responses to AZD1222 COVID-19 vaccine. Profiling relied on immunoSEQ multiplex PCR, and the TCRdb table lists in-frame clones only, not all of them. This sample yields 92,000 or so clones, of which approximately 89% are seen a single time; approximately 5.1% belongs to the top ten. Sequencing was performed on peripheral blood, taken 28 days after the second AZD1222 dose. These receptors were taken from an adult who received the AZD1222 COVID-19 vaccine.

V usage is TRBV19 and J usage is TRBJ2-7; no reliable D call. Germline lookup yields CDR1 LNHDA and CDR2 SQIVND (reference sequence). With 4 bases removed from V and 1 base from J, the gap between germline ends came to 14 bases. This CDR3 is built from 15 residues. CDR3 coding DNA: TGTGCCAGTAGTACTACCCACTTAGGGTCCTACGAGCAGTACTTC. Protein product: CASSTTHLGSYEQYF.

The chain joins TRBV7-3 to TRBJ2-3, with 10 bases lining up with TRBD2. Trimming cost V 5 bases and J 2 bases; bases outside gene matches: 4. In germline, CDR1 is SGHTA, CDR2 FQGTGA. The CDR3 has 15 amino acids. The CDR3 DNA reads TGTGCCAGCAGCCCGAGCGGGGGGGCCACAGATACGCAGTATTTT. This encodes CASSPSGGATDTQYF.

This chain links TRBV10-3 with TRBJ2-7, with D unresolved. Trimming removed 10 bases from V and 3 bases from J, with 13 bases in between. This CDR3 contains 12 residues. Germline V CDR1 and CDR2: ENHRY, SYGVKD. CDR3 in DNA: TGTGCCACTCAACCGGGCCGCTACGAGCAGTACTTC. It yields the protein CATQPGRYEQYF.

A word on this clone: The junction shows a germline mismatch at one end, possibly a read error. The chain couples TRBV29-1 to TRBJ2-1, with D perhaps assigned TRBD1 or TRBD2 (5 bases each). The V gene's germline CDR1 is SQVTM and CDR2 ANQGSEA. The CDR3 has 10 amino acids. The CDR3 sequence: CSVSGPRGIF. CDR3 coding DNA: TGCAGCGTGTCGGGGCCCAGAGGGATCTTC.

The chain couples TRBV7-2 to TRBJ2-1; 9 bases match TRBD2. The CDR3 sequence is 14 residues long. V shed 5 bases and J 9 bases; nucleotides not matched to a gene: 8. Germline V CDR1 and CDR2: SGHTA, FQGNSA. The CDR3 nucleotides are TGTGCCAGCAGCCCTTCTAGCGGGGTCGGTGAGCAGTTCTTC. Encoded protein: CASSPSSGVGEQFF.